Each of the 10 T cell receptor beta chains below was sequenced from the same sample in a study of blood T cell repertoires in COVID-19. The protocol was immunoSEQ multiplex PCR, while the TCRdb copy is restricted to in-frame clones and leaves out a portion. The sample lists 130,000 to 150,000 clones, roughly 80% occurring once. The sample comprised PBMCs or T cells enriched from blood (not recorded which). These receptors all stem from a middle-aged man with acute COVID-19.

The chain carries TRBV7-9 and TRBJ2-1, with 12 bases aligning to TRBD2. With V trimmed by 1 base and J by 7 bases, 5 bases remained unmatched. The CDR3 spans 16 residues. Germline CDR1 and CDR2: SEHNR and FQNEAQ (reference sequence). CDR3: CASSLVTSGSKNEQFF. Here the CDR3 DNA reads TGTGCCAGCAGCTTAGTGACTAGCGGGAGTAAAAATGAGCAGTTCTTC. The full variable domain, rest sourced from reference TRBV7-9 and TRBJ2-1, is DTGVSQNPRHKITKRGQNVTFRCDPISEHNRLYWYRQTLGQGPEFLTYFQNEAQLEKSRLLSDRFSAERPKGSFSTLEIQRTEQGDSAMYLCASSLVTSGSKNEQFFGPGTRLTVL.

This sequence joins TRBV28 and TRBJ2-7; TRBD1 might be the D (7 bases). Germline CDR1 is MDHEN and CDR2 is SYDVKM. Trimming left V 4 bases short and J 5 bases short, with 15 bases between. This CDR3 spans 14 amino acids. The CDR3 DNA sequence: TGTGCCAGCAGTTCCCGGAGGGGGCTGGACGAGCAGTACTTC. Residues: CASSSRRGLDEQYF.

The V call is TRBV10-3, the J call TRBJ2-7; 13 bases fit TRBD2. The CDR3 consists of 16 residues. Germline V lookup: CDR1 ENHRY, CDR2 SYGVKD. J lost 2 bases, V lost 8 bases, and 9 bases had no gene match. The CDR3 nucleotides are TGTGCCATCGGAGGGGGACTAGCGGGAACGGCCTACGAGCAGTACTTC. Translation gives CAIGGGLAGTAYEQYF.

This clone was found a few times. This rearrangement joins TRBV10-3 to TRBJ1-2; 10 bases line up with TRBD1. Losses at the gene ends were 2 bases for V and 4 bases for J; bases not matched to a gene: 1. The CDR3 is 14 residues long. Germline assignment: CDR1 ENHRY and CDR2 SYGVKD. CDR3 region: CAISEDRGLYGYTF. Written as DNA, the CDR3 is TGTGCCATCAGTGAGGACAGGGGGCTCTATGGCTACACCTTC.

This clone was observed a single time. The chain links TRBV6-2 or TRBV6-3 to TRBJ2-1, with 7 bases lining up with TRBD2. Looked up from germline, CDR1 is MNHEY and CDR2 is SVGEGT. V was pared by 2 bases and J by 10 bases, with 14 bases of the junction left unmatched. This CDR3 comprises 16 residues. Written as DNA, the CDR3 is TGTGCCAGCAGTTACCCCCTGAGGCGGGGGTCCGCAGAGCAGTTCTTC. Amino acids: CASSYPLRRGSAEQFF.

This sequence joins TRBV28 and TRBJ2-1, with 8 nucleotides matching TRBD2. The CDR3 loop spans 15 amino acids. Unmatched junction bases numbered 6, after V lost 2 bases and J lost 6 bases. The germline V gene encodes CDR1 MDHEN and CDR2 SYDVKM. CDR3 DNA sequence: TGTGCCAGCAGTTTAATCGGGACTAGTTCCAATGAGCAGTTCTTC. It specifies CASSLIGTSSNEQFF.

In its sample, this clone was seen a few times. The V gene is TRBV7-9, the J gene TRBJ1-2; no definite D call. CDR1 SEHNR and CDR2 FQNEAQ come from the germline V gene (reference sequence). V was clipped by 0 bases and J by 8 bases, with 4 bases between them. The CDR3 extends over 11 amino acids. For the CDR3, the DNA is TGTGCCAGCAGCTTAGCGAGAGGCTACACCTTC. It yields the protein CASSLARGYTF.

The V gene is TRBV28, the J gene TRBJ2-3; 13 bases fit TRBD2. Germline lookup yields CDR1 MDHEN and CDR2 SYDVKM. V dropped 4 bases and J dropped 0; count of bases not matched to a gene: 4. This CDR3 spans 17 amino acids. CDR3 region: CASSSRTSGGSTDTQYF. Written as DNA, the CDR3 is TGTGCCAGCAGTTCCCGGACTAGCGGGGGTAGCACAGATACGCAGTATTTT.

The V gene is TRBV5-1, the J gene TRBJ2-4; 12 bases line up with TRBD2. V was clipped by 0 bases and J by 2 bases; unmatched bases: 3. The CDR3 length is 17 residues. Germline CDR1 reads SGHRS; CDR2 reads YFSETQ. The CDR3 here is CASSLELAGGTKNIQYF. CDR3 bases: TGCGCCAGCAGCTTGGAACTAGCGGGAGGCACCAAAAACATTCAGTACTTC.

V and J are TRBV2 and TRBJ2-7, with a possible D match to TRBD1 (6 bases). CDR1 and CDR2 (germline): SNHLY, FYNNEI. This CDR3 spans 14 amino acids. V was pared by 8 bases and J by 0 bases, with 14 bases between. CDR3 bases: TGTGCCAGCGGAAGGGGGACGGTCTCCTACGAGCAGTACTTC. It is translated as CASGRGTVSYEQYF.